The clone carrying this TCR beta chain is deemed medium-sized by its frequency. Per the germline V gene, CDR1 is DFQATT and CDR2 is SNEGSKA (reference sequence). The CDR3 spans 17 residues. The source of the sample is a study of CXCR3-negative and CXCR3-positive naive CD8 T cells. Libraries were UMI-labeled 5' RACE TRB cDNA. TCRdb re-called the 5' RACE reads and shows each CDR3 protein once, DNA omitted. This table lists approximately 5,600 distinct CDR3 sequences. The sequence was obtained from a human donor in good health. Some clones in this sample may be carry-over from other donors' samples. The V gene is TRBV20-1, the J gene TRBJ2-3; TCRdb names TRBD2, which stays unverified in the absence of DNA. Material for sequencing was naive CXCR3- CD8+ T cells from blood. The sample's subset: CD45RO-CCR7+CD27+CD95- naive CD8+ T cells lacking CXCR3 (TNR3-). CDR3 sequence reads: CSASMGSGRAPPDTQYF.